Listed here are 15 T cell receptor beta chains from one sample, sequenced in a study of T cell repertoires in cytomegalovirus infection. TCRdb itself ran the reads through MiXCR, one entry per CDR3 protein. The sample has about 270,000 distinct CDR3 sequences, about 20% seen once. Their antigen targets remain unknown. Sequenced here: cultured PBMCs, sampled from culture after CMV antigen stimulation. These receptors all come from a human donor in good health (CMV status not recorded). Some clones in this sample may be carry-over from other donors' samples.

In this sample, this clonotype turned up many times. The chain carries TRBV7-9 and TRBJ1-3, with D perhaps matching TRBD1 (5 bases). Trimming took off 6 bases at V and 0 bases at J, with 15 bases between the two ends. The CDR3 has 16 residues. Germline values: CDR1 SEHNR, CDR2 FQNEAQ (reference sequence). The CDR3 DNA sequence: TGTGCCAGCAGTTCCGGGACGGGACTCTCTGGAAACACCATATATTTT. It translates to CASSSGTGLSGNTIYF.

This clonotype was counted a few times. The rearrangement joins TRBV7-2 to TRBJ2-1; 7 bases map to TRBD2. Germline V lookup: CDR1 SGHTA, CDR2 FQGNSA. The CDR3 has 15 residues. The V segment lost 1 base and the J segment 8 bases; nucleotides outside the gene matches: 8. The CDR3 loop reads CASSLDGGRGDEQFF. The CDR3 nucleotides read TGTGCCAGCAGCTTAGACGGCGGGAGAGGGGATGAGCAGTTCTTC.

The rearrangement uses TRBV2 and TRBJ1-1; D unclear. The CDR3 contains 16 residues. The germline V gene encodes CDR1 SNHLY and CDR2 FYNNEI. V lost 1 base and J lost 0, with 12 bases in between. The CDR3 is CASSEVGSFMNTEAFF. Here the CDR3 DNA reads TGTGCCAGCAGTGAAGTTGGGTCATTCATGAACACTGAAGCTTTCTTT.

This clonotype was detected only a few times. The chain carries TRBV4-1 and TRBJ1-1; 7 nucleotides align to TRBD1. Trimming at V came to 5 bases and at J to 6 bases, leaving 9 bases not matched to a gene. CDR1 is MGHRA and CDR2 is YSYEKL in the germline V gene. The CDR3 extends over 14 amino acids. The CDR3 is CASSFQTGKPEAFF. In nucleotides, the CDR3 is TGCGCCAGCAGCTTTCAGACAGGGAAGCCTGAAGCTTTCTTT.

The chain couples TRBV28 to TRBJ2-7; the D gene is possibly TRBD1 (5 bases). Germline CDR1 MDHEN, CDR2 SYDVKM. The CDR3 is made up of 12 amino acids. The ends were cut back, 3 bases at V and 6 bases at J, with 9 bases in the middle. CDR3 sequence: CASSFGAFEQYF. As DNA, the CDR3 is TGTGCCAGCAGTTTTGGGGCCTTCGAGCAGTACTTC.

At least ten counts were recorded for this clonotype. The chain couples TRBV25-1 to TRBJ2-1; D ambiguous. Trimming shortened V by 2 bases and J by 2 bases, and 10 bases separated the two germline ends. Germline loops: CDR1 MGHDK, CDR2 SYGVNS. This CDR3 is built from 15 residues. DNA for the CDR3: TGTGCCAGCAGTGAAGGTGTCTCAGCCTACAATGAGCAGTTCTTC. Protein product: CASSEGVSAYNEQFF.

The V gene is TRBV24-1, the J gene TRBJ1-5; D perhaps matches TRBD1 (5 bases). The CDR3 covers 17 residues. Trimming left V 5 bases short and J 0 bases short, with 16 bases between. Germline lookup yields CDR1 KGHDR and CDR2 SFDVKD. The CDR3 DNA is TGTGCCACCAGTGGAAGGCAGGGTGGCCTTAGCAATCAGCCCCAGCATTTT. This gives the protein CATSGRQGGLSNQPQHF.

This clonotype has just a few counts. V is TRBV19 and J is TRBJ1-2; D is unclear. The germline CDR1 and CDR2 sequences are LNHDA and SQIVND (reference sequence). The CDR3 is 14 amino acids. The V and J ends lost 3 bases and 0 bases respectively, with 8 bases between them. CDR3 bases: TGTGCCAGTAGTATTCCGGGGACTAACTATGGCTACACCTTC. It encodes CASSIPGTNYGYTF.

This clonotype was recorded at least ten times. The chain's CDR3 is CASSLRNPEYNNQPQHF. CDR3 nucleotide sequence: TGTGCCAGCAGCTTACGGAACCCCGAATATAACAATCAGCCCCAGCATTTT. The chain uses TRBV7-2 and TRBJ1-5; D gene uncertain. V was cut by 2 bases and J by 3 bases, with 17 bases left in between. The CDR3 is 17 amino acids. Germline lookup yields CDR1 SGHTA and CDR2 FQGNSA.

This clonotype was detected ten times or more. J is TRBJ2-1 and V is TRBV7-2, with 10 positions matching TRBD1. The CDR3 has 16 residues. J gave up 7 bases and V 1 base, and 7 bases lay outside the gene matches. Germline-derived CDR1 and CDR2 are SGHTA and FQGNSA. The CDR3 here is CASSLVSRTGGNEQFF. CDR3 DNA sequence: TGTGCCAGCAGCTTAGTATCCCGGACAGGGGGGAATGAGCAGTTCTTC.

This clonotype was seen at least ten times. The chain has TRBV5-6 and TRBJ2-7; TRBD2 might be the D (5 bases). CDR3 size: 14 residues. V dropped 0 bases and J dropped 0 bases, with 7 bases sitting between them. In germline, CDR1 is SGHDT, CDR2 YYEEEE. CDR3 coding DNA: TGTGCCAGCAGCTTGGGGAGGAGCTCCTACGAGCAGTACTTC. This codes for CASSLGRSSYEQYF.

This clonotype was observed once. J is TRBJ2-1 and V is TRBV4-3; TRBD2 might be the D (6 bases). CDR1 is LGHNA and CDR2 is YSLEER in the germline V gene. The length of the CDR3 is 17 residues. V gave up 4 bases and J gave up 0 bases, with 16 bases separating them. The CDR3 DNA is TGCGCCAGCAGCCTGGGACTGGATTCGAGCTCCTACAATGAGCAGTTCTTC. It yields the protein CASSLGLDSSSYNEQFF.

This clonotype appeared many times. V gene TRBV7-9 combines with J gene TRBJ2-3; D ambiguous. The CDR3 loop spans 15 amino acids. Trimming cost V 0 bases and J 3 bases, with 10 bases left between them. Germline loops: CDR1 SEHNR, CDR2 FQNEAQ (reference sequence). In DNA form, the CDR3 reads TGTGCCAGCAGCTTAGCGTCCTCACAAACAGATACGCAGTATTTT. The encoded protein is CASSLASSQTDTQYF.

The J gene is TRBJ1-5, the V gene TRBV27, with D possibly matching TRBD1 (5 bases). This CDR3 contains 12 residues. V dropped 9 bases and J dropped 2 bases, with 8 bases sitting between them. The germline V gene encodes CDR1 MNHEY and CDR2 SMNVEV (reference sequence). CDR3 in amino acids: CASQTGNQPQHF. The CDR3 DNA follows: TGTGCCAGTCAGACAGGCAATCAGCCCCAGCATTTT.

This clonotype was recorded a few times. The V gene is TRBV12-3 or TRBV12-4, the J gene TRBJ2-1; D assignment may be TRBD1 or TRBD2 (6 bases each). Trimming removed 1 base from V and 7 bases from J, with 11 bases in between. The CDR3 contains 14 residues. The CDR3 coding sequence is TGTGCCAGCAGTTTAGGGGGGGCGGCGAATGAGCAGTTCTTC. The encoded protein is CASSLGGAANEQFF.